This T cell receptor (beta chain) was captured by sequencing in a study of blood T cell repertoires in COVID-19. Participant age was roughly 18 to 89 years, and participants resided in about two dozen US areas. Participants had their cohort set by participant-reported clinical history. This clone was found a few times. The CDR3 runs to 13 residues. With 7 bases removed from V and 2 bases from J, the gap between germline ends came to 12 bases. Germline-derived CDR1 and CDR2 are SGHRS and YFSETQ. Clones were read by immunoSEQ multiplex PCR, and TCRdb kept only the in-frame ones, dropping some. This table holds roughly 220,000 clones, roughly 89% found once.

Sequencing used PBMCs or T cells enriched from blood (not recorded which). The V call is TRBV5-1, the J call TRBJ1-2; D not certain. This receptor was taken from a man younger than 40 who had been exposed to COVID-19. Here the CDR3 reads CASRWVANYGYTF. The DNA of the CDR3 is TGCGCCAGCCGGTGGGTAGCCAACTATGGCTACACCTTC.